The 28 T cell receptor beta chains listed next were all sequenced from one sample in a study of somatic mutations in cytotoxic T cells in rheumatoid arthritis. The protocol was immunoSEQ multiplex PCR, while the TCRdb copy is restricted to in-frame clones and leaves out a portion. The profile shows about 19,000 clones, approximately 80% of them singletons. Sequencing was performed on CD8+ T cells sorted from blood. The receptors were gathered from an adult with rheumatoid arthritis.

The gene calls are TRBV6-5 and TRBJ2-1, with TRBD2 identical over 8 bases. Germline lookup yields CDR1 MNHEY and CDR2 SVGAGI. Trimming removed 7 bases from V and 10 bases from J; junction bases left unmatched: 9. The CDR3 is made up of 13 amino acids. CDR3 nucleotides: TGTGCCAGCACCCATAACCCGGGGGGGGAGCAGTTCTTC. Amino acid sequence: CASTHNPGGEQFF.

The rearrangement joins TRBV13 to TRBJ1-1, with TRBD1 matching 7 bases. The J segment lost 1 base and the V segment lost 2 bases, leaving 4 bases of the junction unmatched. CDR3 size: 15 residues. The germline V gene has CDR1 PRHDT and CDR2 FYEKMQ (reference sequence). The CDR3 coding sequence is TGTGCCAGCAGCTTACTAGCAGGGGGGAACACTGAAGCTTTCTTT. Protein sequence: CASSLLAGGNTEAFF.

The V and J genes are TRBV19 and TRBJ2-7; D remains unclear. V dropped 3 bases and J dropped 2 bases, with 14 bases sitting between them. The length of the CDR3 is 15 residues. Germline V gene data show CDR1 as LNHDA and CDR2 as SQIVND (reference sequence). As DNA, the CDR3 is TGTGCCAGTAGTATCGGGTACGCTTCGACCTACGAGCAGTACTTC. It codes for CASSIGYASTYEQYF.

The chain joins TRBV19 to TRBJ2-7; D is uncertain. The germline V gene has CDR1 LNHDA and CDR2 SQIVND (reference sequence). The CDR3 has 12 residues. V was shortened by 4 bases and J by 0 bases, with 4 bases between the two germline ends. The CDR3 nucleotides read TGTGCCAGTAGTACAGGCTCCTACGAGCAGTACTTC. It codes for CASSTGSYEQYF.

The CDR3 region is CASSQVGKGTEAFF. In DNA, the CDR3 is TGCGCCAGCAGCCAAGTCGGGAAGGGGACTGAAGCTTTCTTT. The chain employs TRBV4-1 and TRBJ1-1; D possibly corresponds to TRBD1 (5 bases). The ends were cut back, 1 base at V and 5 bases at J, with 11 bases in the middle. CDR1 and CDR2 (germline): MGHRA, YSYEKL. The CDR3 is made up of 14 amino acids.

This sequence joins TRBV11-2 and TRBJ2-1; D possibly corresponds to TRBD2 (5 bases). V was cut by 4 bases and J by 8 bases, with 15 bases left in between. Germline V gene lookup returns CDR1 SGHAT and CDR2 FQNNGV. The CDR3 runs to 14 residues. CDR3 DNA: TGTGCCAGCAGCTACCGGGGTACGGTCGATGAGCAGTTCTTC. It translates to CASSYRGTVDEQFF.

This rearrangement joins TRBV7-2 to TRBJ2-3; 9 bases are a match to TRBD2. The CDR3 has 15 residues. Per the germline V gene, CDR1 is SGHTA and CDR2 is FQGNSA. J gave up 5 bases and V 4 bases, and 7 bases lay outside the gene matches. CDR3 residues: CASSYGGGAGDTQYF. In DNA, the CDR3 is TGTGCCAGCAGCTACGGCGGGGGGGCCGGAGATACGCAGTATTTT.

V and J are TRBV15 and TRBJ2-1; D ambiguous. Trimming took off 9 bases at V and 0 bases at J, with 12 bases between the two ends. This CDR3 comprises 14 residues. Germline lookup yields CDR1 LNHNV and CDR2 YYDKDF (reference sequence). This CDR3 is CATSPPSSYNEQFF. DNA of the CDR3: TGTGCCACGAGCCCGCCGAGCTCCTACAATGAGCAGTTCTTC.

The chain employs TRBV2 and TRBJ2-3; D is tentatively TRBD1 or TRBD2 (7 bases each). Germline V gene lookup returns CDR1 SNHLY and CDR2 FYNNEI. The CDR3 is made up of 16 amino acids. Trimming took 11 bases from V and 2 from J, leaving 23 bases between them. The chain's CDR3 is CAGGGRGQAITDTQYF. DNA for the CDR3: TGTGCCGGCGGGGGAAGAGGACAGGCTATCACAGATACGCAGTATTTT.

The V gene is TRBV29-1, the J gene TRBJ2-7; 8 positions match TRBD2. The ends lost 5 bases at V and 2 bases at J; junction bases unmatched: 11. CDR3 size: 15 residues. Germline CDR1 and CDR2: SQVTM and ANQGSEA. The CDR3 loop reads CSVRGGKGPPYEQYF. The CDR3 nucleotides read TGCAGCGTTCGGGGGGGGAAAGGACCACCCTACGAGCAGTACTTC.

The rearrangement links TRBV5-1 to TRBJ2-2; the D is unclear. The CDR3 is 12 amino acids. With 0 bases removed from V and 7 bases from J, the gap between germline ends came to 4 bases. Germline values: CDR1 SGHRS, CDR2 YFSETQ. The chain's CDR3 is CASSLAGGELFF. The CDR3 bases are TGCGCCAGCAGCTTGGCTGGCGGGGAGCTGTTTTTT. Supplemented by reference TRBV5-1 and TRBJ2-2, the full variable domain reads KAGVTQTPRYLIKTRGQQVTLSCSPISGHRSVSWYQQTPGQGLQFLFEYFSETQRNKGNFPGRFSGRQFSNSRSEMNVSTLELGDSALYLCASSLAGGELFFGEGSRLTVL.

This clone was seen more than once but under ten times. The V call is TRBV4-1, the J call TRBJ2-7; D is unclear. The CDR3 totals 14 residues. Germline CDR1 reads MGHRA; CDR2 reads YSYEKL. The ends were cut back, 3 bases at V and 5 bases at J, with 14 bases in the middle. The CDR3 DNA follows: TGCGCCAGCAGCCAGCAGGTTCAGGTGGACGAGCAGTACTTC. This translates into CASSQQVQVDEQYF.

This clone was observed a handful of times. V and J are TRBV2 and TRBJ1-1; D is uncertain. Trimming pared 6 bases from V and 1 base from J, leaving 9 bases between. Per the germline V gene, CDR1 is SNHLY and CDR2 is FYNNEI. CDR3 size: 13 residues. CDR3 sequence: CASRSGGNTEAFF. The DNA for the CDR3 is TGTGCCAGCAGGAGCGGAGGGAACACTGAAGCTTTCTTT.

This clone appeared a few times. The junction and the germline gene differ at one end; a read error may be behind it. This rearrangement joins TRBV4-3 to TRBJ2-7; no reliable D call. The CDR3 is 13 amino acids. Germline CDR1 LGHNA, CDR2 YSLEER. For the CDR3, the DNA is TGCGCCAGCAGCCCTTATGGGTCCTCCGAGCAGTACTTC. It is translated as CASSPYGSSEQYF.

The chain links TRBV10-3 to TRBJ2-7; the D gene is possibly TRBD1 (6 bases). Germline lookup yields CDR1 ENHRY and CDR2 SYGVKD. CDR3 size: 12 residues. V lost 4 bases to trimming and J lost 5 bases, with 9 bases between them. The CDR3 region has the DNA TGTGCCATCAGTGGACAGGTCGACGAGCAGTACTTC. This codes for CAISGQVDEQYF.

This chain joins TRBV27 and TRBJ2-3; D is uncertain. The CDR3 loop spans 15 amino acids. The germline V gene encodes CDR1 MNHEY and CDR2 SMNVEV (reference sequence). V was clipped by 0 bases and J by 2 bases, with 9 bases between them. CDR3 amino acids: CASSLSNGFTDTQYF. For the CDR3, the DNA is TGTGCCAGCAGTTTATCGAACGGATTCACAGATACGCAGTATTTT.

This chain's CDR3 is CASSPGEATNYGYTF. The CDR3 DNA is TGTGCCAGCAGCCCCGGCGAGGCTACTAACTATGGCTACACCTTC. The J gene is TRBJ1-2, the V gene TRBV9, with D unresolved. Germline V CDR1 and CDR2: SGDLS, YYNGEE. V lost 4 bases and J 0 bases, leaving 13 bases between the germline ends. CDR3 length equals 15 residues.

V is TRBV6-5 and J is TRBJ1-6; no clear D. V was shortened by 6 bases and J by 8 bases, with 17 bases between the two germline ends. The germline V gene has CDR1 MNHEY and CDR2 SVGAGI. This CDR3 spans 15 amino acids. The CDR3 loop reads CASRRTPEGDSPLHF. In DNA, the CDR3 is TGTGCCAGCAGGAGGACCCCAGAAGGAGATTCACCCCTCCACTTT.

This chain joins TRBV7-3 and TRBJ2-5; D is possibly TRBD1 or TRBD2 (6 bases each). V was clipped by 0 bases and J by 5 bases, with 10 bases between them. CDR1 is SGHTA and CDR2 is FQGTGA in the germline V gene. The CDR3 runs to 14 residues. The CDR3 DNA reads as TGTGCCAGCAGCTTAACGGGGGGCGGGGAGACCCAGTACTTC. Its translation is CASSLTGGGETQYF.

This clone turned up a few times. The V call is TRBV14, the J call TRBJ2-1, with 8 nucleotides matching TRBD1. The CDR3 has 13 residues. J lost 10 bases, V lost 4 bases, and 6 bases had no gene match. Germline CDR1 reads SGHDN; CDR2 reads FVKESK. The CDR3 bases are TGTGCCAGCAGCCGACCAGGGGGCGGAGAGCAGTTCTTC. Residues: CASSRPGGGEQFF.

The chain is built from TRBV7-3 and TRBJ2-1, with a possible D match to TRBD2 (6 bases). CDR3 length: 16 residues. Trimming shortened V by 5 bases and J by 5 bases, and 19 bases separated the two germline ends. Germline CDR1 SGHTA, CDR2 FQGTGA. The CDR3 here is CASSDRDSPLNNEQFF. The CDR3 DNA follows: TGTGCCAGCAGCGACCGGGACTCGCCTCTGAACAATGAGCAGTTCTTC.

This clone was detected only a few times. The J gene is TRBJ2-2, the V gene TRBV5-1, with TRBD2 matching over 11 bases. The trim removed 0 bases at V and 3 bases at J, leaving 7 bases unmatched. The CDR3 loop spans 18 amino acids. Germline values: CDR1 SGHRS, CDR2 YFSETQ. CDR3 sequence reads: CASSLARLAGMDTGELFF. The DNA for the CDR3 is TGCGCCAGCAGCTTGGCCCGACTAGCGGGAATGGACACCGGGGAGCTGTTTTTT.

This chain links TRBV14 with TRBJ1-2; D uncertain. Looked up from germline, CDR1 is SGHDN and CDR2 is FVKESK. CDR3 length: 12 residues. Deletions cut 2 bases from V and 7 bases from J, with 8 bases between. CDR3 region: CASSQLGFGYTF. The CDR3, as DNA: TGTGCCAGCAGCCAATTAGGTTTTGGCTACACCTTC.

The rearrangement uses TRBV13 and TRBJ1-1, with D perhaps TRBD1 (5 bases). CDR3 length equals 13 residues. The V end lost 6 bases, the J end lost 0 bases, and 8 bases lay between the germline ends. Germline CDR1 is PRHDT and CDR2 is FYEKMQ (reference sequence). The CDR3, as DNA: TGTGCCAGCAGGAAAGGGGTGAACACTGAAGCTTTCTTT. Translation gives CASRKGVNTEAFF. The full variable domain, in which reference TRBV13 and TRBJ1-1 provide the parts outside the CDR3, is AAGVIQSPRHLIKEKRETATLKCYPIPRHDTVYWYQQGPGQDPQFLISFYEKMQSDKGSIPDRFSAQQFSDYHSELNMSSLELGDSALYFCASRKGVNTEAFFGQGTRLTVV.

The chain couples TRBV9 to TRBJ1-3; D not certain. From germline, CDR1 is SGDLS and CDR2 YYNGEE. Trimming pared 0 bases from V and 0 bases from J, leaving 4 bases between. The CDR3 is 14 amino acids. The DNA for the CDR3 is TGTGCCAGCAGCGTAGATGACTCTGGAAACACCATATATTTT. Translating it yields CASSVDDSGNTIYF.

The chain recombines TRBV5-6 with TRBJ2-3; D ambiguous. V lost 6 bases, J lost 3 bases, and 5 bases lay in between. This CDR3 contains 11 residues. Per the germline V gene, CDR1 is SGHDT and CDR2 is YYEEEE. Here the CDR3 DNA reads TGTGCCAGCACCTCGACAGATACGCAGTATTTT. Translating gives CASTSTDTQYF.

The V call is TRBV2, the J call TRBJ1-5; 9 positions agree with TRBD1. CDR1 is SNHLY, CDR2 FYNNEI, per germline. V was pared by 7 bases and J by 5 bases, with 9 bases of the junction left unmatched. CDR3 length equals 15 residues. CDR3 sequence: CASKWGTGNDQPQHF. In DNA, the CDR3 is TGTGCCAGCAAATGGGGGACAGGGAACGATCAGCCCCAGCATTTT.

The V gene is TRBV11-2, the J gene TRBJ2-7; 8 bases are shared with TRBD2. J was trimmed by 0 bases and V by 8 bases; bases with no gene match: 9. Germline V gene lookup returns CDR1 SGHAT and CDR2 FQNNGV. CDR3 size: 15 residues. In DNA form, the CDR3 reads TGTGCCAGCCGGGCGGCGGGAGGCCTCTCCTACGAGCAGTACTTC. Encoded protein: CASRAAGGLSYEQYF. Supplemented by reference TRBV11-2 and TRBJ2-7, the full variable domain reads EAGVAQSPRYKIIEKRQSVAFWCNPISGHATLYWYQQILGQGPKLLIQFQNNGVVDDSQLPKDRFSAERLKGVDSTLKIQPAKLEDSAVYLCASRAAGGLSYEQYFGPGTRLTVT.